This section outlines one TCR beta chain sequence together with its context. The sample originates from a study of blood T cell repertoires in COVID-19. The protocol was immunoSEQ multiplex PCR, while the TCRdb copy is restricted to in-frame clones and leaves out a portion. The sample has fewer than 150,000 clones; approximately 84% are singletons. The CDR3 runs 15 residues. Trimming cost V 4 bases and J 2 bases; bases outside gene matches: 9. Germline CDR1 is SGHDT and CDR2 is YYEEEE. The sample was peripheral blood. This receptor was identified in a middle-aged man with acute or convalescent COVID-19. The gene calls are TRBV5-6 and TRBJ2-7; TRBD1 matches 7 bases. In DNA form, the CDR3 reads TGTGCCAGCAGCGACTGGCCCCAGGGGGCCTACGAGCAGTACTTC. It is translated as CASSDWPQGAYEQYF.